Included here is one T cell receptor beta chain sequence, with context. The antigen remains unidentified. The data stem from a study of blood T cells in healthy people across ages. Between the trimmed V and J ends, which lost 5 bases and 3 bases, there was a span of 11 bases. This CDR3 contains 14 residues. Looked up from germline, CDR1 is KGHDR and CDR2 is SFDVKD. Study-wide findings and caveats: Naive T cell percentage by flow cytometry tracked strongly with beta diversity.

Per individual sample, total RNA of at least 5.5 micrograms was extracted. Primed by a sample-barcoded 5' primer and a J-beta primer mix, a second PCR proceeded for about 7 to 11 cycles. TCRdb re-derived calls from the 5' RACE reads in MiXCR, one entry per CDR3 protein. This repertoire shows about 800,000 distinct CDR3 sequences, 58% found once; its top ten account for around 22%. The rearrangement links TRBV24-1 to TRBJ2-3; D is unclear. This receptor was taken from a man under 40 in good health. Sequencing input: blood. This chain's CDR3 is CATSVHRSTDTQYF. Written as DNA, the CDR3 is TGTGCCACCAGTGTTCACCGTTCAACAGATACGCAGTATTTT.